The 18 T cell receptor beta chains below all came from one sample that was sequenced in a study of blood T cell repertoires in COVID-19. Sequencing used immunoSEQ multiplex PCR; TCRdb keeps in-frame clones, though not all of them. Among fewer than 70,000 clones listed, approximately 83% were seen once. What was sequenced was peripheral blood. Receptors originate from a man aged 35-49 years with COVID-19, enrolled during active disease.

The gene calls are TRBV25-1 and TRBJ1-5, with 8 bases identical to TRBD1. Losses at the gene ends were 3 bases for V and 3 bases for J; bases not matched to a gene: 10. The CDR3 contains 17 residues. Per germline, CDR1 MGHDK and CDR2 SYGVNS. The CDR3 loop reads CASSDGQGVGNNQPQHF. The CDR3 DNA is TGTGCCAGCAGTGACGGACAGGGCGTCGGTAACAATCAGCCCCAGCATTTT.

The sample holds a few counts of this clone. This sequence joins TRBV27 and TRBJ1-2, with D perhaps TRBD1 (5 bases). The CDR3 consists of 13 residues. V was cut by 4 bases and J by 4 bases, with 10 bases left in between. Germline CDR1 reads MNHEY; CDR2 reads SMNVEV (reference sequence). CDR3 sequence: CASSSGGSYGYTF. As DNA, the CDR3 is TGTGCCAGCAGTTCGGGGGGGAGCTATGGCTACACCTTC.

This clone was counted once. The gene calls are TRBV2 and TRBJ1-1; 10 bases are shared with TRBD1. Germline-derived CDR1 and CDR2 are SNHLY and FYNNEI. V gave up 9 bases and J gave up 7 bases; unmatched junction bases: 8. The length of the CDR3 is 13 residues. CDR3: CASRDRGQGEAFF. The CDR3 nucleotides read TGTGCCAGTCGGGACAGGGGCCAAGGTGAAGCTTTCTTT.

The genes are TRBV15 and TRBJ1-4, with D possibly matching TRBD1 (5 bases). The CDR3 runs to 13 residues. Deletions cut 6 bases from V and 7 bases from J, with 12 bases between. Germline-derived CDR1 and CDR2 are LNHNV and YYDKDF (reference sequence). CDR3 nucleotide sequence: TGTGCCACCAGTCGCCAGGGTGGTGAAAAACTGTTTTTT. Translated, it gives CATSRQGGEKLFF.

V gene TRBV5-1 combines with J gene TRBJ2-3, with D possibly matching TRBD1 (6 bases). This CDR3 is 14 amino acids long. The V end was cut by 3 bases, the J end by 1 base, with 9 bases between. Germline CDR1 is SGHRS and CDR2 is YFSETQ. The CDR3 DNA reads TGCGCCAGCAGCTACGAGGGGGGCACAGATACGCAGTATTTT. This translates into CASSYEGGTDTQYF. The variable domain in full, completed from reference TRBV5-1 and TRBJ2-3, reads KAGVTQTPRYLIKTRGQQVTLSCSPISGHRSVSWYQQTPGQGLQFLFEYFSETQRNKGNFPGRFSGRQFSNSRSEMNVSTLELGDSALYLCASSYEGGTDTQYFGPGTRLTVL.

The chain links TRBV6-2 or TRBV6-3 to TRBJ1-5, with D uncertain. Between the trimmed V and J ends, which lost 4 bases and 7 bases, there was a span of 11 bases. Germline-derived CDR1 and CDR2 are MNHEY and SVGEGT. This CDR3 contains 13 residues. The CDR3 DNA sequence: TGTGCCAGCAGTTGGCCGGGTAGGCAGCCCCAGCATTTT. Translation: CASSWPGRQPQHF.

The chain is built from TRBV7-2 and TRBJ1-1; TRBD1 aligns across 7 bases. V gave up 3 bases and J gave up 1 base; unmatched junction bases: 5. The CDR3 consists of 15 residues. Germline V gene data show CDR1 as SGHTA and CDR2 as FQGNSA. CDR3 sequence (DNA): TGTGCCAGCAGCTTGAGGACAGGCCGGAACACTGAAGCTTTCTTT. Translating it yields CASSLRTGRNTEAFF.

The chain employs TRBV6-2 or TRBV6-3 and TRBJ2-2, with TRBD1 matching 8 bases. CDR1 is MNHEY and CDR2 is SVGEGT in the germline V gene. This CDR3 is 17 amino acids long. V gave up 1 base and J gave up 1 base; unmatched junction bases: 5. The CDR3 protein is CASSYWGGQGNTGELFF. As DNA, the CDR3 is TGTGCCAGCAGTTACTGGGGCGGACAGGGGAACACCGGGGAGCTGTTTTTT.

This sequence joins TRBV7-9 and TRBJ2-5; tentative D call: TRBD1 (5 bases). In germline, CDR1 is SEHNR, CDR2 FQNEAQ (reference sequence). CDR3 length equals 17 residues. V dropped 5 bases and J dropped 0 bases, with 19 bases sitting between them. CDR3 region: CASSQPITDTNQETQYF. DNA of the CDR3: TGTGCCAGCAGCCAACCCATTACGGACACAAACCAAGAGACCCAGTACTTC. Using reference TRBV7-9 and TRBJ2-5 for the parts outside the CDR3, the full variable domain is DTGVSQNPRHKITKRGQNVTFRCDPISEHNRLYWYRQTLGQGPEFLTYFQNEAQLEKSRLLSDRFSAERPKGSFSTLEIQRTEQGDSAMYLCASSQPITDTNQETQYFGPGTRLLVL.

The chain combines TRBV7-7 with TRBJ2-3; perhaps TRBD1 as D (6 bases). Germline assignment: CDR1 SSHAT and CDR2 FNYEAQ (reference sequence). This CDR3 has 14 residues. Trimming removed 8 bases at V and 1 base at J, with 13 bases between. CDR3 region: CASAQGGGTDTQYF. CDR3 DNA: TGTGCCAGCGCACAGGGCGGCGGCACAGATACGCAGTATTTT.

The chain is built from TRBV11-2 and TRBJ2-5; TRBD2 matches at 11 bases. V shed 5 bases, J shed 4 bases, and the junction held 9 bases outside the gene matches. Germline assignment: CDR1 SGHAT and CDR2 FQNNGV. This CDR3 is built from 16 residues. CDR3 sequence: CASSLSSGGAGETQYF. The CDR3 nucleotides are TGTGCCAGCAGCCTTAGTAGCGGGGGGGCGGGAGAGACCCAGTACTTC.

This clone was seen a single time. The chain joins TRBV7-2 to TRBJ2-5; D uncertain. The CDR3 length is 13 residues. The germline gives CDR1 SGHTA, CDR2 FQGNSA. V was trimmed by 5 bases and J by 9 bases, leaving 16 bases between them. CDR3 in amino acids: CASSRVPGEAQYF. The CDR3 DNA is TGTGCCAGCAGCCGGGTGCCCGGAGAAGCCCAGTACTTC.

This clone was counted once. The chain uses TRBV30 and TRBJ2-3; D might be TRBD1 (6 bases). The length of the CDR3 is 12 residues. The germline V and J ends were trimmed by 5 bases and 2 bases, with 8 bases remaining between them. Per the germline V gene, CDR1 is GTSNPN and CDR2 is SVGIG (reference sequence). The CDR3 is CAWGDNTDTQYF. For the CDR3, the DNA is TGTGCCTGGGGGGACAACACAGATACGCAGTATTTT.

The chain is built from TRBV5-1 and TRBJ2-3; 7 bases map to TRBD1. CDR1 and CDR2 from the germline V gene are SGHRS and YFSETQ. Trimming removed 6 bases from V and 0 bases from J; junction bases left unmatched: 4. The CDR3 runs to 14 residues. The CDR3 is CASTLGQSTDTQYF. CDR3 bases: TGCGCCAGCACCCTGGGACAGAGCACAGATACGCAGTATTTT.

This chain connects TRBV10-2 to TRBJ2-5; 7 bases align to TRBD2. This CDR3 contains 13 residues. Trimming cost V 6 bases and J 5 bases; bases outside gene matches: 6. The germline gives CDR1 WSHSY, CDR2 SAAADI. Written as DNA, the CDR3 is TGCGCCAGCAGGGCGGGAGTCCAGGAGACCCAGTACTTC. It specifies CASRAGVQETQYF.

The chain carries TRBV10-3 and TRBJ1-2, with a possible D match to TRBD1 (6 bases). The CDR3 extends over 14 amino acids. V was clipped by 5 bases and J by 1 base, with 11 bases between them. Germline V lookup: CDR1 ENHRY, CDR2 SYGVKD. The CDR3 spells CAISPGASNYGYTF. In DNA, the CDR3 is TGTGCCATCAGTCCAGGGGCGAGTAACTATGGCTACACCTTC.

V is TRBV2 and J is TRBJ1-5, with a tentative D call TRBD1 (6 bases). Germline-derived CDR1 and CDR2 are SNHLY and FYNNEI. The CDR3 runs 14 residues. V was clipped by 6 bases and J by 1 base, with 10 bases between them. The CDR3 is CASRDRSSNQPQHF. CDR3 DNA: TGTGCCAGCAGGGACAGAAGCAGCAATCAGCCCCAGCATTTT. The full variable domain, in which reference TRBV2 and TRBJ1-5 provide the parts outside the CDR3, is EPEVTQTPSHQVTQMGQEVILRCVPISNHLYFYWYRQILGQKVEFLVSFYNNEISEKSEIFDDQFSVERPDGSNFTLKIRSTKLEDSAMYFCASRDRSSNQPQHFGDGTRLSIL.

V is TRBV27 and J is TRBJ1-2; TRBD1 matches 7 bases. J was trimmed by 4 bases and V by 5 bases; bases with no gene match: 10. The germline V gene encodes CDR1 MNHEY and CDR2 SMNVEV (reference sequence). The CDR3 is 15 amino acids. In DNA form, the CDR3 reads TGTGCCAGCAGTGCCCCCGGGACAGCGATCTATGGCTACACCTTC. Translated, it gives CASSAPGTAIYGYTF.